Listed here are 17 T cell receptor beta chains from one sample, sequenced in a study of T cells in Graves' hyperthyroidism and ophthalmopathy. The TCR beta CDR3 regions underwent amplification using RNA transcripts as the source. In the first-round RT-PCR of the TCR CDR3, the HTBI primer set was used. One entry per CDR3 protein, called by TCRdb with MiXCR from the multiplex PCR reads. The table records a few hundred thousand distinct CDR3 sequences, approximately 15% of them present only once. Input material: blood. The receptors derive from a woman in her 30s with Graves' hyperthyroidism.

Only a few counts were recorded for this clonotype. This chain connects TRBV15 to TRBJ2-7; a weak D match, TRBD1 (6 bases). V lost 3 bases to trimming and J lost 2 bases, with 11 bases between them. This CDR3 region has 14 residues. The V gene's germline CDR1 is LNHNV and CDR2 YYDKDF (reference sequence). The CDR3 loop reads CATSRGHETYEQYF. In nucleotides, the CDR3 is TGTGCCACCAGCAGGGGACATGAAACCTACGAGCAGTACTTC.

The rearrangement uses TRBV20-1 and TRBJ2-1; no clear D gene. The DNA matches TRBJ2-7 better at its end, which makes the J call doubtful. From germline, CDR1 is DFQATT and CDR2 SNEGSKA (reference sequence). This CDR3 contains 15 residues. Here the CDR3 DNA reads TGCAGTGCTAGTGAGACCGACGCGCCCTACAATGAGCAGTACTTC. The encoded protein is CSASETDAPYNEQYF.

This sequence joins TRBV6-1 and TRBJ2-7; D is unclear. Trimming took 6 bases from V and 5 from J, leaving 14 bases between them. CDR1 and CDR2 from the germline V gene are MNHNS and SASEGT. This CDR3 has 13 amino acids. The CDR3 sequence is CASRRSPIHEQYF. CDR3 sequence (DNA): TGTGCCAGCAGAAGGTCCCCCATCCACGAGCAGTACTTC.

This clonotype was found a few times. A much larger clone differs from this one at a single base, so this may be a read error. The chain links TRBV6-5 to TRBJ2-7; D is ambiguous. The germline V gene has CDR1 MNHEY and CDR2 SVGAGI. The CDR3 has 13 amino acids. V lost 2 bases, J lost 0 bases, and 5 bases lay in between. The CDR3 DNA reads TGTGCCAGCAGTTACAGGCCCTCCTACGAGCAGTACTTC. Protein product: CASSYRPSYEQYF.

This clonotype appeared many times. The chain joins TRBV11-1 to TRBJ2-5; 8 bases align to TRBD1. The CDR3 loop spans 16 amino acids. Looked up from germline, CDR1 is SGHAT and CDR2 is FQDESV (reference sequence). With V trimmed by 4 bases and J by 4 bases, 11 bases remained unmatched. The CDR3 bases are TGTGCCAGCAGCTCACCCGACAGGGGTGAAAGAGAGACCCAGTACTTC. It yields the protein CASSSPDRGERETQYF.

This clonotype is a singleton in its sample. This may be a read error: a much more frequent sequence differs by one nucleotide. Because the CDR3's place on the DNA is in doubt, the DNA is left out and the CDR3 is given as listed by TCRdb. This sequence joins TRBV6-1 and TRBJ1-2; the listed D gene, TRBD1, was not tested against the DNA. The CDR3 adds up to 17 amino acids, both ends counted. In germline, CDR1 is MNHNS, CDR2 SASEGT. The chain's CDR3 is CASSTDSISPTNYGCTF.

This clonotype was counted at least ten times. This sequence joins TRBV29-1 and TRBJ1-1; 12 bases map to TRBD1. This CDR3 is 16 amino acids long. The V gene end was trimmed by 4 bases and the J gene end by 4 bases; junction bases not matched to a gene: 10. CDR1 SQVTM and CDR2 ANQGSEA come from the germline V gene. In DNA form, the CDR3 reads TGCAGCGTTGTAGCGGGACAGGGGGCAGGTTCCACTGAAGCTTTCTTT. Amino acids: CSVVAGQGAGSTEAFF. The complete variable domain, with remaining parts taken from reference TRBV29-1 and TRBJ1-1, reads SAVISQKPSRDICQRGTSLTIQCQVDSQVTMMFWYRQQPGQSLTLIATANQGSEATYESGFVIDKFPISRPNLTFSTLTVSNMSPEDSSIYLCSVVAGQGAGSTEAFFGQGTRLTVV.

This clonotype was observed at least ten times. Written as DNA, the CDR3 is TGTGCCAGCAGCCGCCCCTGGGATGAGCAGTTCTTC. Translating gives CASSRPWDEQFF. The gene calls are TRBV7-2 and TRBJ2-1, with D uncertain. Germline V gene data show CDR1 as SGHTA and CDR2 as FQGNSA. V gave up 5 bases and J gave up 8 bases, with 10 bases separating them. This CDR3 contains 12 residues. Filled out from reference TRBV7-2 and TRBJ2-1, the complete variable domain reads GAGVSQSPSNKVTEKGKDVELRCDPISGHTALYWYRQSLGQGLEFLIYFQGNSAPDKSGLPSDRFSAERTGGSVSTLTIQRTQQEDSAVYLCASSRPWDEQFFGPGTRLTVL.

The sample holds a few counts of this clonotype. The J gene is TRBJ2-7, the V gene TRBV5-6, with 10 bases that match TRBD1. This CDR3 has 15 amino acids. In germline, CDR1 is SGHDT, CDR2 YYEEEE. The V gene end was trimmed by 5 bases and the J gene end by 6 bases; junction bases not matched to a gene: 11. CDR3 in DNA: TGTGCCAGCAGTTGGACCGGGACAGGGGCCCGCGAGCAGTACTTC. It encodes CASSWTGTGAREQYF.

The table lists this clonotype with many counts. CDR3 sequence: CASSTPGTSEYEQYF. CDR3 bases: TGTGCCAGCAGTACTCCCGGGACTAGCGAGTACGAGCAGTACTTC. This rearrangement joins TRBV28 to TRBJ2-7; TRBD2 aligns across 10 bases. The CDR3 extends over 15 amino acids. Trimming cost V 5 bases and J 4 bases; bases outside gene matches: 8. From germline, CDR1 is MDHEN and CDR2 SYDVKM.

A note on this clonotype: The conserved phenylalanine or tryptophan is not found at the CDR3 terminus, so this likely reflects a read error. The gene calls are TRBV5-1 and TRBJ2-2; TRBD2 agrees at 7 bases. Germline V gene data show CDR1 as SGHRS and CDR2 as YFSETQ. This CDR3 is 16 amino acids long. The V and J ends lost 4 bases and 0 bases, in that order; junction bases with no gene match: 6. CDR3 nucleotide sequence: TGCGCCAGCAGCCCACCTCTAGCGGCGAACACCGGGGAGCTGTTTTTA. It specifies CASSPPLAANTGELFL.

This clonotype was counted at least ten times. This chain uses TRBV28 with TRBJ2-1; 7 bases line up with TRBD1. This CDR3 has 13 amino acids. Germline trimming cut 8 bases from V and 7 bases from J; bases unmatched to any gene: 8. Looked up from germline, CDR1 is MDHEN and CDR2 is SYDVKM. As DNA, the CDR3 is TGTGCCAGCTTTAGGGGGCTAGAAAATGAGCAGTTCTTC. It encodes CASFRGLENEQFF.

CDR3 amino acids: CASSRNRGTGELFF. The CDR3 DNA follows: TGCGCCAGCAGTCGGAACAGGGGCACCGGGGAGCTGTTTTTT. This chain connects TRBV5-1 to TRBJ2-2; TRBD1 agrees at 7 bases. The CDR3 is made up of 14 amino acids. Germline values: CDR1 SGHRS, CDR2 YFSETQ. J was trimmed by 4 bases and V by 5 bases; bases with no gene match: 5. The whole variable domain, remainder taken from reference TRBV5-1 and TRBJ2-2, is KAGVTQTPRYLIKTRGQQVTLSCSPISGHRSVSWYQQTPGQGLQFLFEYFSETQRNKGNFPGRFSGRQFSNSRSEMNVSTLELGDSALYLCASSRNRGTGELFFGEGSRLTVL.

This clonotype came up many times. CDR3 region: CASSFPPWAVASGGYNEQFF. The CDR3, as DNA: TGTGCCAGCAGTTTTCCCCCGTGGGCAGTTGCGTCAGGCGGCTACAATGAGCAGTTCTTC. The rearrangement joins TRBV28 to TRBJ2-1; D unclear. Trimming left V 3 bases short and J 3 bases short, with 27 bases between. CDR3 size: 20 residues. The germline V gene has CDR1 MDHEN and CDR2 SYDVKM.

This clonotype has ten or more counts. The CDR3 nucleotides are TGTGCCAGCAGCTTTGGACAGGGTTACGAGCAGTACTTC. This encodes CASSFGQGYEQYF. The chain uses TRBV7-9 and TRBJ2-7, with 8 bases aligning to TRBD1. V lost 3 bases, J lost 4 bases, and 2 bases stayed unmatched. Germline V CDR1 and CDR2: SEHNR, FQNEAQ (reference sequence). The CDR3 loop spans 13 amino acids.

In its sample, this clonotype was seen many times. V gene TRBV20-1 combines with J gene TRBJ2-3, with 8 bases matching TRBD1. Germline CDR1 and CDR2: DFQATT and SNEGSKA (reference sequence). The CDR3 is made up of 13 amino acids. Trimming took 1 base from V and 4 from J; bases not matched to a gene: 1. CDR3 amino acids: CSARGQGSDTQYF. DNA for the CDR3: TGCAGTGCTAGAGGACAGGGGTCAGATACGCAGTATTTT.

This clonotype was seen many times. The J gene is TRBJ2-2, the V gene TRBV7-9; D may be TRBD1 or TRBD2 (5 bases each). The CDR3 spans 14 residues. Germline V gene lookup returns CDR1 SEHNR and CDR2 FQNEAQ (reference sequence). The ends were cut back, 6 bases at V and 4 bases at J, with 12 bases in the middle. In DNA form, the CDR3 reads TGTGCCAGCAGTAACTCTGGGGGCACCGGGGAGCTGTTTTTT. It translates to CASSNSGGTGELFF.